This T cell receptor (beta chain) was sequenced for a study of OX40 agonist ivuxolimab in advanced cancers. Study-wide background: The dose-escalation cohort was around 83% male, with a mean age of about 60 years, ranging about 20 to 85. One patient with hepatocellular carcinoma and two with cutaneous melanoma, three in all, had partial responses. Study-wide results and limits: CD4+ and CD8+ T cells in blood underwent clonal expansion by week 6 at 0.1 to 3.0 mg/kg.

For this clone: Its target is unknown.

The CDR3 length is 15 residues. Germline V gives CDR1 MNHEY, CDR2 SVGAGI. V was cut by 2 bases and J by 0 bases, with 7 bases left in between. Produced via immunoSEQ multiplex PCR; TCRdb's table is partial and in-frame only. Of about 22,000 clones listed, approximately 90% are singletons. The input for sequencing was CD4+ or CD8+ T cells sorted from blood, taken in a trial of the OX40 agonist ivuxolimab. The receptor's source is an adult with an advanced solid tumor such as melanoma, head and neck, liver or kidney cancer. This chain connects TRBV6-5 to TRBJ2-2; weak D call: TRBD2 (5 bases). The CDR3 here is CASSYRSANTGELFF. CDR3 DNA: TGTGCCAGCAGTTACCGTAGCGCGAACACCGGGGAGCTGTTTTTT.